The sample holds many counts of the clone carrying this TCR beta chain. Antigen: not known. The sample originates from a study of T-cell reconstitution after alpha-beta-depleted transplantation in children. Whole-study results and caveats: As was reported, about two months after transplant, alpha-beta T cells came from several hundred expanded graft clones. Recipient T cells and thymic progenitors that survived gave rise to the high TCRbeta diversity observed at day 60 in some patients.

Germline V gene data show CDR1 as SEHNR and CDR2 as FQNEAQ (reference sequence). V was cut by 5 bases and J by 7 bases, with 11 bases left in between. CDR3 length: 13 residues. Researchers prepared the TCRbeta library using unique molecular identifiers, the study reports. TCRdb analysed the PCR reads with MiXCR anew, one entry per CDR3 protein. Of 140,000 to 150,000 distinct CDR3 sequences in the sample, around 8.8% were seen once. This TCR was sampled from a female patient between 2 and 15 years old who had a stem cell transplant for congenital amegakaryocytic thrombocytopenia, so the T cells may come from the graft donor. The chain is built from TRBV7-9 and TRBJ2-2; possibly TRBD1 for D (5 bases). This material consisted of PBMCs, mostly from graft donor cells, taken 180 days after TCRalphabeta/CD19-depleted stem cell transplant. Here the CDR3 DNA reads TGTGCCAGCAGCCGAGACAGCCTCGGGGAGCTGTTTTTT. The encoded protein is CASSRDSLGELFF.